This T cell receptor beta chain was documented in a study of blood T cell repertoires in COVID-19. Across the study: The cDNA or gDNA used as material had been derived from T cells, B-cell-depleted T cells, or PBMCs.

V was pared by 1 base and J by 5 bases, with 11 bases between. The CDR3 spans 13 residues. CDR1 SQVTM and CDR2 ANQGSEA come from the germline V gene. Source study methods: Amplification of reference gene primers provided the estimated nucleated cell counts. The method was immunoSEQ multiplex PCR; TCRdb's version includes in-frame clones alone and lacks a portion of them. D and trimming were read from the DNA, whereas the V and J calls and clone size are those reported in that table. The table records roughly 43,000 clones, 75% to 90% of them present only once. The sequenced material came from peripheral blood. The rearrangement uses TRBV29-1 and TRBJ2-5; D call uncertain. The source of this sequence is a human donor in a cohort sampled during active COVID-19. The donor label of this sample is uncertain. The CDR3 reads CSVEGAGLETQYF. CDR3 sequence (DNA): TGCAGCGTTGAAGGGGCCGGTTTGGAGACCCAGTACTTC.